The T cell receptor (beta chain) under discussion was sequenced for a study of blood T cell repertoires in COVID-19. Overall study context: T cells, B-cell-depleted T cells, or PBMCs provided the cDNA or gDNA that served as material.

Source study methods: It was from reference gene primer amplification that nucleated cell counts were estimated. Profiling relied on immunoSEQ multiplex PCR, and the TCRdb table lists in-frame clones only, not all of them. V and J calls plus clone size are reproduced from that table; the DNA served to infer D and trimming. The profile covers around 150,000 clones, with around nine tenths appearing a single time and roughly a tenth taken by the ten largest. The CDR3 extends over 14 amino acids. V was trimmed by 3 bases and J by 3 bases, leaving 8 bases between them. In germline, CDR1 is MNHEY, CDR2 SMNVEV (reference sequence).

The V and J genes are TRBV27 and TRBJ2-2, with no clear D. The TCR originated in a man aged 60 to 75 with active or convalescent COVID-19. Sequencing used peripheral blood. The CDR3 loop reads CASSLPSDTGELFF. The CDR3 DNA reads as TGTGCCAGCAGTTTGCCTAGTGACACCGGGGAGCTGTTTTTT.